The clone carrying this TCR beta chain appeared a few times. The antigen is not known. This entry is derived from a study of beta chain features in type 1 diabetes. Regarding the study as a whole: Because the template was cDNA, high-expressing cells might be over-represented.

Cell sorting via CD45RO/CCR7/CD25/CD127/CD95/CD27 was performed to obtain CD4+ naive, central memory, regulatory and stem cell-like memory cells. V lost 4 bases to trimming and J lost 5 bases, with 8 bases between them. The CDR3 length is 12 residues. The V gene's germline CDR1 is MDHEN and CDR2 SYDVKM. Expressed TCRB transcripts got sequenced, as all isolated RNA was reverse transcribed. The data were produced by immunoSEQ multiplex PCR, yet TCRdb's version contains in-frame clones alone and is incomplete. The sample yields 110,000 to 150,000 clones, about 9.7% seen once. This chain connects TRBV28 to TRBJ2-5, with D tentatively TRBD1 (5 bases). Sequenced material: central memory CD4+ T cells from blood. This clonotype was sampled from a woman aged 40 to 50 in good health. CDR3 amino acids: CASSSNRETQYF. In DNA form, the CDR3 reads TGTGCCAGCAGTTCGAACAGGGAGACCCAGTACTTC.